These 20 T cell receptor beta chains were sequenced from one sample in a study of cytomegalovirus exposure and HLA in healthy donors (dated by TCRdb to between 2016 and 2019). The protocol used for the library was the immunoSEQ multiplex PCR assay. For the multiplex PCR, a mixture combining 60 forward primers for TCR Vbeta segments and 13 reverse primers for TCR Jbeta segments was used. The table comes from immuneACCESS by way of TCRdb, which keeps in-frame sequences with V and J called. Part of the clones is missing from these tables; in studies checked, under half for an unresolved V gene and the rest for unknown reasons. The table for this sample shows tens of thousands of clones. The ten largest clones take up 0.5% to 0.65% of the sample. The sequenced material came from PBMCs. The receptors come from a man aged 50 to 59 in good health and CMV-seronegative.

CDR3 amino acids: CASSLGTSGSQETQYF. DNA for the CDR3: TGTGCCAGCAGCTTGGGGACTAGCGGTTCACAAGAGACCCAGTACTTC. The genes are TRBV7-9 and TRBJ2-5; TRBD2 matches at 11 bases. V dropped 3 bases and J dropped 2; count of bases not matched to a gene: 5. There are 16 residues in the CDR3. In germline, CDR1 is SEHNR, CDR2 FQNEAQ (reference sequence).

The chain couples TRBV9 to TRBJ2-7; the D gene is possibly TRBD2 (5 bases). V was pared by 0 bases and J by 5 bases, with 15 bases between. Germline-derived CDR1 and CDR2 are SGDLS and YYNGEE. The CDR3 spans 15 residues. CDR3 sequence (DNA): TGTGCCAGCAGCGTAGGCCCTAGCCCCATTCACGAGCAGTACTTC. Residues: CASSVGPSPIHEQYF.

This chain connects TRBV7-2 to TRBJ1-2, with D hard to call. The CDR3 is made up of 14 amino acids. The germline CDR1 and CDR2 sequences are SGHTA and FQGNSA. Trimming took 1 base from V and 7 from J, leaving 13 bases between them. The CDR3 DNA reads TGTGCCAGCAGCTTAGATCGTGGTCGCGGTGGCTACACCTTC. Translation: CASSLDRGRGGYTF.

CDR3 in amino acids: CASSIGYRNTEAFF. In nucleotides, the CDR3 is TGTGCCAGTAGTATTGGTTATAGAAACACTGAAGCTTTCTTT. The rearrangement joins TRBV19 to TRBJ1-1, with D unresolved. The ends were cut back, 3 bases at V and 2 bases at J, with 10 bases in the middle. This CDR3 comprises 14 residues. The germline gives CDR1 LNHDA, CDR2 SQIVND (reference sequence). Together with reference TRBV19 and TRBJ1-1, the CDR3 gives the full variable domain: DGGITQSPKYLFRKEGQNVTLSCEQNLNHDAMYWYRQDPGQGLRLIYYSQIVNDFQKGDIAEGYSVSREKKESFPLTVTSAQKNPTAFYLCASSIGYRNTEAFFGQGTRLTVV.

This chain uses TRBV18 with TRBJ1-1, with TRBD1 identical over 8 bases. The CDR3 sequence is 15 residues long. The V gene's germline CDR1 is KGHSH and CDR2 LQKENI. Trimming at V came to 3 bases and at J to 11 bases, leaving 14 bases not matched to a gene. Here the CDR3 reads CASSPQGQGSNPAFF. DNA for the CDR3: TGTGCCAGCTCACCCCAAGGACAGGGATCCAACCCGGCTTTCTTT.

The V and J genes are TRBV6-1 and TRBJ2-3, with D unclear. V lost 4 bases, J lost 0 bases, and 8 bases lay in between. CDR3 length: 14 amino acids. The V gene's germline CDR1 is MNHNS and CDR2 SASEGT. This CDR3 reads CASSGAASTDTQYF. The CDR3 region has the DNA TGTGCCAGCAGTGGGGCCGCAAGCACAGATACGCAGTATTTT.

This chain joins TRBV6-5 and TRBJ2-3; TRBD1 is a possible D gene (5 bases). Trimming removed 0 bases at V and 4 bases at J, with 11 bases between. The CDR3 totals 15 residues. Germline values: CDR1 MNHEY, CDR2 SVGAGI. The CDR3 region has the DNA TGTGCCAGCAGTTACTCAACGTCCAGGGCAGATACGCAGTATTTT. This translates into CASSYSTSRADTQYF.

This CDR3 is CASSYLAGEPPHNEQFF. CDR3 nucleotides: TGTGCCAGCAGTTATTTAGCGGGGGAGCCCCCCCACAATGAGCAGTTCTTC. The V and J genes are TRBV2 and TRBJ2-1; the match to TRBD2 covers 9 bases. This CDR3 contains 17 residues. Germline CDR1 reads SNHLY; CDR2 reads FYNNEI. V gave up 5 bases and J gave up 5 bases; unmatched junction bases: 13.

The chain has TRBV5-8 and TRBJ2-2; 9 positions agree with TRBD2. CDR3 size: 15 residues. The germline gives CDR1 SGHTS, CDR2 YDEGEE. J gave up 5 bases and V 6 bases, and 8 bases lay outside the gene matches. This chain's CDR3 is CASNRGSGGTGELFF. The CDR3 bases are TGTGCCAGCAACAGGGGAAGCGGGGGGACCGGGGAGCTGTTTTTT. Using reference TRBV5-8 and TRBJ2-2 for the parts outside the CDR3, the full variable domain is EAGVTQSPTHLIKTRGQQATLRCSPISGHTSVYWYQQALGLGLQFLLWYDEGEERNRGNFPPRFSGRQFPNYSSELNVNALELEDSALYLCASNRGSGGTGELFFGEGSRLTVL.

The chain employs TRBV9 and TRBJ2-7; 8 bases map to TRBD1. This CDR3 comprises 16 residues. V shed 0 bases, J shed 4 bases, and the junction held 9 bases outside the gene matches. Germline values: CDR1 SGDLS, CDR2 YYNGEE. CDR3 DNA: TGTGCCAGCAGCGTAGTCCCAGGGGGCGCCTTATACGAGCAGTACTTC. It encodes CASSVVPGGALYEQYF.

The chain is built from TRBV28 and TRBJ2-2; the match to TRBD1 covers 12 bases. Germline V lookup: CDR1 MDHEN, CDR2 SYDVKM. This CDR3 has 16 amino acids. J gave up 8 bases and V 7 bases, and 11 bases lay outside the gene matches. This CDR3 reads CASTHRDRGRGGELFF. The CDR3 nucleotides read TGTGCCAGCACCCATCGGGACAGGGGGCGTGGGGGGGAGCTGTTTTTT.

The CDR3 sequence is CASSPTGLSYEQYF. The CDR3 DNA is TGTGCCAGCAGCCCGACAGGGTTGTCCTACGAGCAGTACTTC. V usage is TRBV7-6 and J usage is TRBJ2-7, with TRBD1 matching 7 bases. Germline V lookup: CDR1 SGHVS, CDR2 FNYEAQ. The CDR3 is 14 amino acids. Unmatched junction bases numbered 5, after V lost 5 bases and J lost 1 base.

This chain uses TRBV6-6 with TRBJ2-2; D possibly corresponds to TRBD2 (7 bases). The V end lost 2 bases, the J end lost 3 bases, and 13 bases lay between the germline ends. The CDR3 is 16 amino acids. Per germline, CDR1 MNHNY and CDR2 SVGAGI (reference sequence). This CDR3 is CASSYAEGGYTGELFF. The DNA of the CDR3 is TGTGCCAGCAGTTACGCGGAGGGGGGGTACACCGGGGAGCTGTTTTTT.

Comments on this clone: The junction shows a germline mismatch at one end, possibly a read error. V and J are TRBV7-7 and TRBJ2-1; 12 bases agree with TRBD2. Per the germline V gene, CDR1 is SSHAT and CDR2 is FNYEAQ (reference sequence). The CDR3 is 15 residues long. The CDR3 DNA reads TGTGCTAGCAGCTACGGACTAGCGGGGTACAATGAGCAGTTCTTC. It is translated as CASSYGLAGYNEQFF.

J is TRBJ1-5 and V is TRBV9; D gene unclear. The V end lost 0 bases, the J end lost 3 bases, and 10 bases lay between the germline ends. Germline V CDR1 and CDR2: SGDLS, YYNGEE. This CDR3 contains 15 residues. CDR3 DNA sequence: TGTGCCAGCAGCGTAGGTCCACAGATCAATCAGCCCCAGCATTTT. Protein sequence: CASSVGPQINQPQHF.

The J gene is TRBJ1-5, the V gene TRBV7-9; D not certain. V was pared by 1 base and J by 2 bases, with 6 bases between. Germline V gene sequence: CDR1 SEHNR, CDR2 FQNEAQ (reference sequence). This CDR3 is 14 amino acids long. CDR3 sequence: CASSLVGGNQPQHF. The CDR3 DNA is TGTGCCAGCAGCTTAGTGGGAGGCAATCAGCCCCAGCATTTT. Using reference TRBV7-9 and TRBJ1-5 for the parts outside the CDR3, the full variable domain is DTGVSQNPRHKITKRGQNVTFRCDPISEHNRLYWYRQTLGQGPEFLTYFQNEAQLEKSRLLSDRFSAERPKGSFSTLEIQRTEQGDSAMYLCASSLVGGNQPQHFGDGTRLSIL.

V usage is TRBV2 and J usage is TRBJ1-6, with TRBD1 matching 8 bases. The J segment lost 7 bases and the V segment lost 6 bases, leaving 5 bases of the junction unmatched. This CDR3 comprises 14 residues. Germline values: CDR1 SNHLY, CDR2 FYNNEI. The CDR3, as DNA: TGTGCCAGCAGCGGACAGGGAGGGAATTCACCCCTCCACTTT. As protein: CASSGQGGNSPLHF.

The V call is TRBV5-1, the J call TRBJ2-2; weak D call: TRBD1 (6 bases). Trimming stripped 4 bases from V and 2 bases from J, with 12 bases between. Germline loops: CDR1 SGHRS, CDR2 YFSETQ. The CDR3 spans 15 residues. CDR3 in amino acids: CASSVWDTNTGELFF. CDR3 nucleotide sequence: TGCGCCAGCAGCGTCTGGGACACCAACACCGGGGAGCTGTTTTTT.

This chain links TRBV28 with TRBJ2-7, with TRBD1 as a possible D gene (5 bases). This CDR3 contains 14 residues. V lost 2 bases to trimming and J lost 8 bases, with 16 bases between them. Germline values: CDR1 MDHEN, CDR2 SYDVKM. In nucleotides, the CDR3 is TGTGCCAGCAGTTTAGAAGGGGTCGTTTTGAAGCAGTACTTC. Protein sequence: CASSLEGVVLKQYF.

This chain joins TRBV18 and TRBJ2-4, with 9 positions matching TRBD1. With 4 bases clipped from V and 0 bases from J, the junction kept 13 bases outside the gene matches. CDR3 length: 19 amino acids. Germline loops: CDR1 KGHSH, CDR2 LQKENI. CDR3 sequence: CASSLNRGRDALAKNIQYF. CDR3 coding DNA: TGTGCCAGCTCACTTAACAGGGGGCGAGATGCACTAGCCAAAAACATTCAGTACTTC.